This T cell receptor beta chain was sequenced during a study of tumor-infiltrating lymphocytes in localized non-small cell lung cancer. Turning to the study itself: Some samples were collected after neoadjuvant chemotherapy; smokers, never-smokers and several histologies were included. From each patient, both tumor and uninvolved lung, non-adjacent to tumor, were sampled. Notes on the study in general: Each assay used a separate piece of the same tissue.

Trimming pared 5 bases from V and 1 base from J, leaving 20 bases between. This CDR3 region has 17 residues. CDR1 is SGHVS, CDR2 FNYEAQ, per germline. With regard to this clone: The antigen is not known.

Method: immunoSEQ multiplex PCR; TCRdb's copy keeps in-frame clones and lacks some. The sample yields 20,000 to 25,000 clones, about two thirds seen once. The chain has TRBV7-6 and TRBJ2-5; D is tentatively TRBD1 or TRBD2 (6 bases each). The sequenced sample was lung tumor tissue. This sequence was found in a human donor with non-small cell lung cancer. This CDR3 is CASSPSMGRGVQETQYF. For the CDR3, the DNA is TGTGCCAGCAGCCCTTCGATGGGAAGGGGGGTCCAAGAGACCCAGTACTTC.